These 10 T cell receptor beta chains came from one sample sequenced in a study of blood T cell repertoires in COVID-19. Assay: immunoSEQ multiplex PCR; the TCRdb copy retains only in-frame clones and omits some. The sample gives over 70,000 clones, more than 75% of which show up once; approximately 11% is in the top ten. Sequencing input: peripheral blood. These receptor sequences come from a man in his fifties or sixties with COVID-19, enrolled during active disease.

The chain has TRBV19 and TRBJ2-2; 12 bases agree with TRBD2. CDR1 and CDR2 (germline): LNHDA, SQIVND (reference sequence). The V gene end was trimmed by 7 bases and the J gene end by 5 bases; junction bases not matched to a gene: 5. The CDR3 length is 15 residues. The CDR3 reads CASKWTSGETGELFF. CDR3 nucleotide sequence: TGTGCCAGTAAATGGACTAGCGGGGAGACCGGGGAGCTGTTTTTT.

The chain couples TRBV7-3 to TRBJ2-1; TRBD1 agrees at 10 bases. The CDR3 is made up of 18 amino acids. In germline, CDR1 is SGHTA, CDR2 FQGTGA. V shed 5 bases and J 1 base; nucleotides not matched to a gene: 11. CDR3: CASSHGTGVSESYNEQFF. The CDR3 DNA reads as TGTGCCAGCAGCCACGGGACAGGGGTGAGTGAGTCCTACAATGAGCAGTTCTTC. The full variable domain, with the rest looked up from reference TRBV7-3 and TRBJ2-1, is GAGVSQTPSNKVTEKGKYVELRCDPISGHTALYWYRQSLGQGPEFLIYFQGTGAADDSGLPNDRFFAVRPEGSVSTLKIQRTERGDSAVYLCASSHGTGVSESYNEQFFGPGTRLTVL.

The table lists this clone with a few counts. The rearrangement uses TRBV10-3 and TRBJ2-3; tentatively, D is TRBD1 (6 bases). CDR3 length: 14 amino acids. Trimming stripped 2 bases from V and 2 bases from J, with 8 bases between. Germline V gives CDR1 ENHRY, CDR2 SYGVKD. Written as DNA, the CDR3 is TGTGCCATCAGTGAGCACAGGGACACAGATACGCAGTATTTT. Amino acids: CAISEHRDTDTQYF.

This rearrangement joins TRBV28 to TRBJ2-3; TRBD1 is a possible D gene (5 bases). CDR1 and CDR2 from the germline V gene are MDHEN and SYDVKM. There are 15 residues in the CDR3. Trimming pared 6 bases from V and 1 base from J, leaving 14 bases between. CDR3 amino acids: CASSYPGIGTDTQYF. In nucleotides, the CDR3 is TGTGCCAGCAGCTATCCAGGGATCGGCACAGATACGCAGTATTTT.

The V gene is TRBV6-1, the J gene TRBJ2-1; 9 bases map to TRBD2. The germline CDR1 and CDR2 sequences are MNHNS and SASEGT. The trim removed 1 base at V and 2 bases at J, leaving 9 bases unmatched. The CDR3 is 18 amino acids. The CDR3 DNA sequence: TGTGCCAGCAGTGAAGGGAGGAGAGCGGGAGGTCCCTACAATGAGCAGTTCTTC. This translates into CASSEGRRAGGPYNEQFF.

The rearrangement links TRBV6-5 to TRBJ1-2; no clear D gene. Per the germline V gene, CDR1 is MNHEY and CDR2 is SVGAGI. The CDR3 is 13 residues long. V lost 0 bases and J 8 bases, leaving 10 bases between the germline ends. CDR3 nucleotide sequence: TGTGCCAGCAGTTACTCCGGGGTAGAGGGCTACACCTTC. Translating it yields CASSYSGVEGYTF.

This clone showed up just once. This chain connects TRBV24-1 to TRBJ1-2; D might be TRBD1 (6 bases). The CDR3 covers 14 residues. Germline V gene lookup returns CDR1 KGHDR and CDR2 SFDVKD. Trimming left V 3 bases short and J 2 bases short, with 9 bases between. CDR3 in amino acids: CATSDLTGNYGYTF. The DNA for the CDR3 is TGTGCCACCAGTGATCTTACAGGGAACTATGGCTACACCTTC.

In DNA form, the CDR3 reads TGTGCCAGCCGGGGGGACACTGAAGCTTTCTTT. It encodes CASRGDTEAFF. This chain links TRBV28 with TRBJ1-1; D might be TRBD1 (5 bases). The CDR3 runs 11 residues. Germline CDR1 is MDHEN and CDR2 is SYDVKM. The V gene lost 8 bases and the J gene lost 3 bases, with 7 bases spanning the gap.

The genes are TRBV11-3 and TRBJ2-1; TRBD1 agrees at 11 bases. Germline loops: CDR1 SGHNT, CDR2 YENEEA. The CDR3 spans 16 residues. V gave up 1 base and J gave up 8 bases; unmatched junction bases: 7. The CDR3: CASSLGWDRGAHEQFF. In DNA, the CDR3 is TGTGCCAGCAGCTTAGGATGGGACAGGGGGGCGCATGAGCAGTTCTTC.

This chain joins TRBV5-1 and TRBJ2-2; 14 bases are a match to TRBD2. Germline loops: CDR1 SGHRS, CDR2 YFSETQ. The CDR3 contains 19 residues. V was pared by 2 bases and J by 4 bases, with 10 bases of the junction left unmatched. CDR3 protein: CASSLKLGLAGGVTGELFF. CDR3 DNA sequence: TGCGCCAGCAGCTTAAAACTCGGACTAGCGGGGGGCGTCACCGGGGAGCTGTTTTTT.